This TCR beta chain was recorded in a study of T cells after yellow fever vaccination. General study results and limits: It was a weaker secondary response, yet one that peaked faster, at day 5 versus 15.

Note on this clonotype: The antigen is unknown.

TCRdb re-derived calls from the 5' RACE reads in MiXCR, one entry per CDR3 protein. The sample comprises 450,000 to 550,000 distinct CDR3 sequences, about a fifth of which are singletons, and about 16% rests with the top ten. Sequenced material: PBMCs, taken roughly 20 days after the first yellow fever vaccination. This TCR came from a man aged 18 to 29 who received the YFV17D yellow fever vaccine.

The CDR3 is CASSPRGGQGTNTGELFF. The CDR3 DNA reads as TGTGCCAGCAGCCCCCGAGGAGGACAGGGGACGAACACCGGGGAGCTGTTTTTT. The V call is TRBV4-2, the J call TRBJ2-2, with 9 bases that match TRBD1. The CDR3 sequence is 18 residues long. The germline gives CDR1 LGHNA, CDR2 YNFKEQ. The V gene end was trimmed by 4 bases and the J gene end by 0 bases; junction bases not matched to a gene: 9.